Reported below is one T cell receptor (beta chain). The table lists this clonotype with many counts. Its antigen is not yet known. It has no much larger one-base neighbor in the sample; base qualities were not kept. Exclusion was applied to patients with uncontrolled infections, other autoimmune diseases, pregnancy or lactation. Diagnoses were established on the basis of clinical symptoms, serum thyroxine and TRAb, thyroid ultrasound, and orbital computed tomography. Total RNA was extracted using Trizol reagent, and RNA quality was assessed on an Agilent 2100 Bioanalyzer. The TCR beta CDR3 regions were amplified from the RNA transcripts. The TCR CDR3 was subjected to a first round of RT-PCR using the HTBI primer set and the Qiagen OneStep RT-PCR kit. A second multiplex PCR round built the libraries, followed by size selection and purification. Sequencing of the libraries was done on an Illumina HiSeq2000 using paired-end 100 bp reads. In the authors' own workflow: SOAPnuke was used to process the raw data, with reads discarded if the reads contained adapters or uncalled bases, had a mean Phred below 15, or lacked an exact constant-primer or identifier match. COPE v1.2.5 was used to merge the high-quality paired reads, and each unique nucleotide sequence was defined as a clonotype. MiTCR v1.1 was used to align the clonotypes against IMGT TRBV, TRBD and TRBJ reference segments. Only V-J combinations with frequency above 0.0001, covering about 99% of repertoires, were analysed. A TCS score was defined as the ratio between F50 (clonal expansion) and ExV (chaos), using BLOSUM62-based TCRdist between CDR3 peptides within each V-J. Welch's t-statistics and random forest reduced fewer than 550 V-J features to 13, which were used in a naive Bayes classifier (R e1071). The Morisita-Horn index was used to measure how similar the thyroid and blood repertoires were. TCRdb reworked the public reads: Q25 trimming with fastp, MiXCR clone assembly, productive beta chains retained. For every CDR3 protein sequence, its rows merge into one entry that carries the most common genes and DNA. None of the V and J calls come from the authors' own analysis; TCRdb made them. This sample comprises about 570,000 distinct CDR3 sequences, roughly 46% of them detected only once. Roughly 19% of the sample is in the top ten clones.

These data originate in a study of T cells in Graves' hyperthyroidism and ophthalmopathy (dated by TCRdb to about 2019). About the investigation overall: To identify TCR V-J signatures that set the groups apart, the researchers used a discovery cohort of 100 patients, made up of fewer than 50 with Graves' ophthalmopathy and 57 with stable Graves' hyperthyroidism. An independent validation cohort of 18 to 20 hyperthyroidism patients and 17 patients who later progressed to ophthalmopathy tested prospective prediction of ophthalmopathy. The 95 to 100 discovery patients were randomly split 7:3 into training and test sets. Thyroid tissue and blood T-cell repertoires from about six Graves' hyperthyroidism patients were also compared in the study. Once sampling was done, hyperthyroidism patients were given methimazole at a starting dose of 30 mg daily, whereas ophthalmopathy patients were given high-dose intravenous methylprednisolone. The paper reports TCR Vbeta CDR3 sequencing of approximately 140 peripheral blood samples: 43 ophthalmopathy, under 80 hyperthyroidism and approximately 17 progressor patients. General findings and caveats noted by the study authors: No statistical method was used to set the sample size in advance, and investigators knew the group allocation. Most expanded thyroid clonotypes (frequency above 0.001) were also detected in blood, a finding suggesting that blood repertoires may reflect thyroid immune responses. During validation, the model predicted progression to ophthalmopathy a median of approximately six months ahead of onset, with around 70% sensitivity and 72% to 80% specificity. Ophthalmopathy was separated from stable hyperthyroidism by a 13 V-J signature model, with over 85% sensitivity and about 81% specificity obtained in cross-validation and 80%/75% obtained in testing.

The CDR3 runs 12 amino acids, cysteine and phenylalanine included. The entry retains the CDR3 DNA only, 36 bases that are in frame from base 1. CDR1 DFQATT and CDR2 SNEGSKA were looked up in the germline V gene (reference sequence). Rearrangement joined TRBV20-1 to TRBJ2-5, with 10 junctional bases fitting TRBD1. The clonotype was recovered from an adult woman with Graves' disease, either hyperthyroidism or ophthalmopathy (not recorded which). The sequenced sample consisted of peripheral blood or thyroid tissue (not recorded which). The DNA reads as follows: TGCAGGGGAGACAGGGGGCGAGAGACCCAGTACTTC. This codes for CRGDRGRETQYF.